This entry lists 13 T cell receptor beta chains sequenced from one sample in a study of T-cell memory formation after mild COVID-19. TCRdb reprocessed the 5' RACE reads with MiXCR, giving one entry per CDR3 protein. This sample carries around 130,000 distinct CDR3 sequences, approximately 15% of them seen once, and the ten largest clones take 4.5% to 5.5%. Source material: PBMCs or a T cell subset sorted from them (not recorded which). These receptors originate from a man younger than 35 who had mild COVID-19 (a few samples of this study predate the infection). Cell type and time point are not known.

This clonotype occurred a few times. The chain couples TRBV6-2 or TRBV6-3 to TRBJ2-3; D gene uncertain. Germline V gene sequence: CDR1 MNHEY, CDR2 SVGEGT. Trimming removed 0 bases at V and 11 bases at J, with 12 bases between. The CDR3 sequence is 13 residues long. The CDR3 loop is CASSYSGVIKQYF. The CDR3 nucleotides are TGTGCCAGCAGTTACTCTGGCGTAATCAAGCAGTATTTT.

This chain connects TRBV5-1 to TRBJ2-3; tentative D call: TRBD2 (5 bases). V was pared by 4 bases and J by 0 bases, with 6 bases between. Germline loops: CDR1 SGHRS, CDR2 YFSETQ. The CDR3 contains 13 residues. In nucleotides, the CDR3 is TGCGCCAGCAGCCCGGGGAGCACAGATACGCAGTATTTT. This translates into CASSPGSTDTQYF.

This clonotype was observed a few times. CDR3 DNA sequence: TGTGCCACCAGTGCCAATAGACAGGGGCACTATGGCTACACCTTC. Encoded protein: CATSANRQGHYGYTF. This rearrangement joins TRBV24-1 to TRBJ1-2, with TRBD1 matching over 8 bases. The germline V gene encodes CDR1 KGHDR and CDR2 SFDVKD. CDR3 length equals 15 residues. Unmatched junction bases numbered 7, after V lost 5 bases and J lost 3 bases.

This clonotype has more than one count but fewer than ten. The chain's CDR3 is CASSYLSGGTHTQYF. CDR3 DNA: TGTGCCAGCAGTTACCTCTCGGGGGGAACTCATACGCAGTATTTT. The V and J genes are TRBV6-5 and TRBJ2-3; 7 bases agree with TRBD2. Germline V gene data show CDR1 as MNHEY and CDR2 as SVGAGI. The ends lost 2 bases at V and 7 bases at J; junction bases unmatched: 9. The CDR3 has 15 amino acids.

This clonotype appeared a few times. The V call is TRBV24-1, the J call TRBJ2-5, with 9 bases fitting TRBD1. J lost 4 bases, V lost 4 bases, and 21 bases had no gene match. Germline values: CDR1 KGHDR, CDR2 SFDVKD. The CDR3 contains 20 residues. CDR3 nucleotide sequence: TGTGCCACCAGTGACCCCGGAGCCTCTACCGGGACAGGGCGAGGAGAGACCCAGTACTTC. Its protein is CATSDPGASTGTGRGETQYF.

CDR3 nucleotide sequence: TGTGCCAGCAGTGTGTGGGAGACCCAGTACTTC. This sequence encodes CASSVWETQYF. This chain uses TRBV2 with TRBJ2-5; D is unresolved. Germline lookup yields CDR1 SNHLY and CDR2 FYNNEI. The CDR3 is 11 amino acids. Trimming removed 4 bases at V and 5 bases at J, with 5 bases between.

V and J are TRBV30 and TRBJ2-3, with D perhaps matching TRBD1 or TRBD2 (6 bases each). Germline CDR1 GTSNPN, CDR2 SVGIG (reference sequence). This CDR3 spans 16 amino acids. V was clipped by 3 bases and J by 3 bases, with 19 bases between them. The CDR3 here is CAWREVELGGTDTQYF. In DNA, the CDR3 is TGTGCCTGGAGAGAGGTTGAATTAGGGGGGACAGATACGCAGTATTTT.

The chain uses TRBV10-3 and TRBJ2-1; D unresolved. With 2 bases removed from V and 13 bases from J, the gap between germline ends came to 18 bases. The CDR3 totals 14 residues. Germline CDR1 ENHRY, CDR2 SYGVKD. As DNA, the CDR3 is TGTGCCATCAGTGAGGGTTTGTTGGTAGGTGAACAGTTCTTC. As protein: CAISEGLLVGEQFF.

The rearrangement uses TRBV10-1 and TRBJ2-7, with 10 bases that match TRBD2. The CDR3 sequence is 15 residues long. J lost 3 bases, V lost 2 bases, and 4 bases had no gene match. In germline, CDR1 is WNHNN, CDR2 SYGVQD (reference sequence). The CDR3 DNA is TGCGCCAGCAGTGAGACCCTAGCGGGGGTCTACGAGCAGTACTTC. Protein product: CASSETLAGVYEQYF.

The chain employs TRBV11-2 and TRBJ1-1, with D perhaps matching TRBD1 (5 bases). V lost 5 bases, J lost 7 bases, and 14 bases lay in between. Germline CDR1 and CDR2: SGHAT and FQNNGV. The CDR3 covers 13 residues. The DNA for the CDR3 is TGTGCCAGCAGCCATCGACGAGGGGATGAAGCTTTCTTT. Translated: CASSHRRGDEAFF.

This clonotype was seen a few times. This chain joins TRBV7-2 and TRBJ2-7, with D unresolved. This CDR3 contains 14 residues. V lost 3 bases to trimming and J lost 4 bases, with 13 bases between them. Germline CDR1 and CDR2: SGHTA and FQGNSA. In DNA form, the CDR3 reads TGTGCCAGCAGCTTTTACCGTTCCACTTACGAGCAGTACTTC. Its protein product is CASSFYRSTYEQYF.

This clonotype was counted a few times. The chain couples TRBV4-2 to TRBJ2-7, with 10 positions matching TRBD2. V lost 0 bases and J lost 1; bases outside the gene matches: 9. This CDR3 has 18 amino acids. Germline CDR1 LGHNA, CDR2 YNFKEQ. CDR3 DNA: TGTGCCAGCAGCCAAGACGGGTTGGGGACTAGCGCATCCTACGAGCAGTACTTC. Translation: CASSQDGLGTSASYEQYF.

The chain recombines TRBV7-2 with TRBJ1-1, with a tentative D call TRBD1 (5 bases). V was clipped by 6 bases and J by 4 bases, with 18 bases between them. The CDR3 sequence is 15 residues long. Germline V gene data show CDR1 as SGHTA and CDR2 as FQGNSA. The CDR3 bases are TGTGCCAGCAGGCATGCGAGGGACGGATCCACTGAAGCTTTCTTT. It is translated as CASRHARDGSTEAFF.